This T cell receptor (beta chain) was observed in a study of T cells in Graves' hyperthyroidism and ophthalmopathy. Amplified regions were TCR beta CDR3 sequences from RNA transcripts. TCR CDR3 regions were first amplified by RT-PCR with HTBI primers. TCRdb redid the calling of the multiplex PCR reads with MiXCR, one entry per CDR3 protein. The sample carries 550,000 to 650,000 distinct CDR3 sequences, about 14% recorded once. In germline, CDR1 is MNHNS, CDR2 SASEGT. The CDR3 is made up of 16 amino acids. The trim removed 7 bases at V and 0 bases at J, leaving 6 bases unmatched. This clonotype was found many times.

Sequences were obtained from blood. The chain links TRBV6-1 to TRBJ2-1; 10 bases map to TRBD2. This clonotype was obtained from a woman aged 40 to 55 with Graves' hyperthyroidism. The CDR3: CASKREGLLSYNEQFF. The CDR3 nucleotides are TGTGCCAGCAAGCGGGAGGGCCTCCTCTCCTACAATGAGCAGTTCTTC.